This T cell receptor (beta chain) was sequenced for a study of technical replicates of blood from a few donors. This CDR3 has 15 residues. Germline V gene data show CDR1 as MGHRA and CDR2 as YSYEKL. The J segment lost 6 bases and the V segment lost 3 bases, leaving 10 bases of the junction unmatched. Data came from immunoSEQ multiplex PCR; TCRdb stores just in-frame clones and leaves some out. The sample yields about 100,000 clones, roughly 95% seen once. This receptor was taken from a human donor in good health. The J gene is TRBJ2-5, the V gene TRBV4-1; 7 bases map to TRBD1. Sequenced sample: T cells isolated from PBMCs. The CDR3 sequence is CASSHTTGAGKTQYF. CDR3 nucleotide sequence: TGCGCCAGCAGCCACACAACAGGGGCTGGGAAGACCCAGTACTTC.